What follows describes a single T cell receptor beta chain. The target antigen is unknown. This specimen belongs to a study of T cells in localized non-small cell lung cancer. Study results and limitations: Because sequencing included only one region (of the tumor), heterogeneity remains possible. A higher density of T cells in blood coincided with extended overall survival. Clonality peaked in uninvolved adjacent lung rather than tumor. Adjacent lung held a median around 56 of the top 100 tumor clones.

TCRdb's table, derived via immunoSEQ multiplex PCR, lists solely in-frame clones and lacks some. The data hold fewer than 40,000 clones, with 85% to 90% observed a single time. Trimming shortened V by 0 bases and J by 6 bases, and 11 bases separated the two germline ends. CDR1 SGHNT and CDR2 YYREEE come from the germline V gene (reference sequence). This CDR3 region has 14 residues. This receptor was taken from a female donor over 55 with stage I lung adenocarcinoma. The chain has TRBV5-4 and TRBJ2-3, with a possible D match to TRBD2 (5 bases). The specimen was peripheral blood, collected before any cancer treatment. The CDR3 sequence is CASSLALAGDTQYF. In DNA form, the CDR3 reads TGTGCCAGCAGCTTGGCCCTAGCAGGTGATACGCAGTATTTT.